The clone carrying this T cell receptor beta chain was recorded many times. The CDR3 is 16 amino acids. Per germline, CDR1 MDHEN and CDR2 SYDVKM. Trimming removed 6 bases from V and 4 bases from J, with 19 bases in between. This record comes from a study of T cells in Graves' hyperthyroidism and ophthalmopathy. Study as a whole: Staff took peripheral blood when the initial diagnosis was made, before any treatment began.

There were TCR beta CDR3 regions amplified from RNA transcripts. First-round RT-PCR of the TCR CDR3 relied on the HTBI primer set. TCRdb reprocessed the multiplex PCR reads with MiXCR, giving one entry per CDR3 protein. The table lists some 270,000 distinct CDR3 sequences, roughly 13% of them singletons, with 6% to 8% in the top ten. Blood was drawn at first hyperthyroidism diagnosis, before any ophthalmopathy symptoms. The source of the PBMCs was 8 to 10 ml of fresh peripheral blood. This chain joins TRBV28 and TRBJ1-5; D not certain. This receptor was taken from a woman aged 25 to 39 with Graves' hyperthyroidism that later progressed to Graves' ophthalmopathy. Sample: blood. The CDR3 is CASSSPPTWLNQPQHF. The CDR3 bases are TGTGCCAGCAGCTCCCCCCCAACATGGCTTAATCAGCCCCAGCATTTT. The complete variable domain, with remaining parts taken from reference TRBV28 and TRBJ1-5, reads DVKVTQSSRYLVKRTGEKVFLECVQDMDHENMFWYRQDPGLGLRLIYFSYDVKMKEKGDIPEGYSVSREKKERFSLILESASTNQTSMYLCASSSPPTWLNQPQHFGDGTRLSIL.